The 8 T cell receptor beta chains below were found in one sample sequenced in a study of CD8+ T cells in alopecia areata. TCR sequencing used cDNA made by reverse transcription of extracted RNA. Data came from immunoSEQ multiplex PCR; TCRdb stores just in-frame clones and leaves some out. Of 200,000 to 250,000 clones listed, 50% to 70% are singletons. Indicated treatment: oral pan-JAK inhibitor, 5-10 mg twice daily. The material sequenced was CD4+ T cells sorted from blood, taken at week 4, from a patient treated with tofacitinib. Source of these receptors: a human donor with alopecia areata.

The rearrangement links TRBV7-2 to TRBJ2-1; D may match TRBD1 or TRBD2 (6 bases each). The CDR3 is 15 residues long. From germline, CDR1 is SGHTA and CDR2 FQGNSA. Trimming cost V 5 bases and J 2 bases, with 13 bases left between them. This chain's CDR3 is CASSTSGAAYNEQFF. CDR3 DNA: TGTGCCAGCAGCACATCGGGGGCGGCCTACAATGAGCAGTTCTTC. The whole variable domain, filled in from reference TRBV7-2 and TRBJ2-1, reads GAGVSQSPSNKVTEKGKDVELRCDPISGHTALYWYRQSLGQGLEFLIYFQGNSAPDKSGLPSDRFSAERTGGSVSTLTIQRTQQEDSAVYLCASSTSGAAYNEQFFGPGTRLTVL.

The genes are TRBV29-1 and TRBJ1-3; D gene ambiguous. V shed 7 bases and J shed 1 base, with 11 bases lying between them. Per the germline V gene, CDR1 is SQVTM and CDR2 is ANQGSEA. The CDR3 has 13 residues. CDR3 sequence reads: CSAGSGSGNTIYF. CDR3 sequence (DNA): TGCAGCGCCGGGTCGGGTTCTGGAAACACCATATATTTT.

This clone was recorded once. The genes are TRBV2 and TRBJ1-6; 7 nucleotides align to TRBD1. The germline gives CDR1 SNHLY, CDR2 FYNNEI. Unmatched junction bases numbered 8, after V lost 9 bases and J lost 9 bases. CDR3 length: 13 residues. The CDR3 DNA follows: TGTGCCAGTTCAGGGGGTTCCAGTTCACCCCTCCACTTT. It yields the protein CASSGGSSSPLHF.

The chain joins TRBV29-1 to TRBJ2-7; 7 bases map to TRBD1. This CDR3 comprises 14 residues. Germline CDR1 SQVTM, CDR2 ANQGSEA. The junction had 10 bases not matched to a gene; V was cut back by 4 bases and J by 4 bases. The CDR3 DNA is TGCAGCGTTGCTCCCGGGACAGCCAAGTACGAGCAGTACTTC. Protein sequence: CSVAPGTAKYEQYF.

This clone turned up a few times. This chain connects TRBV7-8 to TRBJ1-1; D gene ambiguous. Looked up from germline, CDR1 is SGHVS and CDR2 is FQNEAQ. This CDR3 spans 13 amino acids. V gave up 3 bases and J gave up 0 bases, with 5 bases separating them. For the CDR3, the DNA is TGTGCCAGCAGCTTTACTCTGAACACTGAAGCTTTCTTT. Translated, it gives CASSFTLNTEAFF.

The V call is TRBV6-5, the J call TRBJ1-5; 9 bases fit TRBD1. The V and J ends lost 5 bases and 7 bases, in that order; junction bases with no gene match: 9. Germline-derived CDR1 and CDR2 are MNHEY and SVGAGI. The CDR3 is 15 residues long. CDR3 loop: CASSPAGTGSQPQHF. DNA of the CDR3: TGTGCCAGCAGTCCCGCCGGGACAGGGTCGCAGCCCCAGCATTTT.

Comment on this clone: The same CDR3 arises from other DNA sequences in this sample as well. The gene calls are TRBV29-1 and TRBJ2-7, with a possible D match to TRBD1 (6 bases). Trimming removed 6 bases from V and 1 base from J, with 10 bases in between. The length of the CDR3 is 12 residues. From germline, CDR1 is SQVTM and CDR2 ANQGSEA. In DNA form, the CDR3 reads TGCAGCGTGACAGGACAGTCCTACGAGCAGTACTTC. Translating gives CSVTGQSYEQYF.

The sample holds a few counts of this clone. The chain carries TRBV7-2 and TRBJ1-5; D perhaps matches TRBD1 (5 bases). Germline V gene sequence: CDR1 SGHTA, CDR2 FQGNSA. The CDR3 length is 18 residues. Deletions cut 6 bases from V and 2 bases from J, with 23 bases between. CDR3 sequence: CASSLGWGQGFCNQPQHF. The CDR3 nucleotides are TGTGCCAGCAGTTTGGGGTGGGGCCAGGGCTTTTGCAATCAGCCCCAGCATTTT. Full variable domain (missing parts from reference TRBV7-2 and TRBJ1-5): GAGVSQSPSNKVTEKGKDVELRCDPISGHTALYWYRQSLGQGLEFLIYFQGNSAPDKSGLPSDRFSAERTGGSVSTLTIQRTQQEDSAVYLCASSLGWGQGFCNQPQHFGDGTRLSIL.